The text below deals with one TCR beta chain. This sample is part of a study of OX40 agonist ivuxolimab in advanced cancers. The CDR3 spans 14 residues. V lost 4 bases to trimming and J lost 3 bases; unmatched junction nucleotides: 1. The germline gives CDR1 SGHRS, CDR2 YFSETQ. Data came from immunoSEQ multiplex PCR; TCRdb stores just in-frame clones and leaves some out. The sample lists roughly 70,000 clones, 85% to 90% occurring once. The sequence derives from an adult with an advanced solid tumor such as melanoma, head and neck, liver or kidney cancer. The sequencing used CD4+ or CD8+ T cells sorted from blood, collected in a trial of the OX40 agonist ivuxolimab. This chain joins TRBV5-1 and TRBJ2-2, with 9 bases aligning to TRBD1. The CDR3 bases are TGCGCCAGCAGCCGACAGGGGGACACCGGGGAGCTGTTTTTT. As protein: CASSRQGDTGELFF.